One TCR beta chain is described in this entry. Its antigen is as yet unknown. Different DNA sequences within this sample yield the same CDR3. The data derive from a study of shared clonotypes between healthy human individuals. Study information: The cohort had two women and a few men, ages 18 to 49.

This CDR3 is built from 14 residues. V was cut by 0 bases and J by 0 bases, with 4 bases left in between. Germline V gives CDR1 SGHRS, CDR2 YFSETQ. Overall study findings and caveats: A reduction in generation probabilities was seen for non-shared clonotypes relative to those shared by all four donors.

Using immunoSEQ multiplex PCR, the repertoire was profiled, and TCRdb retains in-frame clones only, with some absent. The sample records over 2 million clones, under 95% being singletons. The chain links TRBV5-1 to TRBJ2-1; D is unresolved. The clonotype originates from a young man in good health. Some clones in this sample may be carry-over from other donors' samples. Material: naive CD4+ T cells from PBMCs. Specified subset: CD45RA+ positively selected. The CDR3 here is CASSLGSSYNEQFF. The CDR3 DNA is TGCGCCAGCAGCTTGGGTAGCTCCTACAATGAGCAGTTCTTC. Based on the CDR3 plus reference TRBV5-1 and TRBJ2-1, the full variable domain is KAGVTQTPRYLIKTRGQQVTLSCSPISGHRSVSWYQQTPGQGLQFLFEYFSETQRNKGNFPGRFSGRQFSNSRSEMNVSTLELGDSALYLCASSLGSSYNEQFFGPGTRLTVL.